These 24 T cell receptor beta chains were sequenced from one sample in a study of OX40 agonist ivuxolimab in advanced cancers. Some clones are missing from TCRdb's copy, which holds only in-frame ones; the method was immunoSEQ multiplex PCR. The data show 57,000 or so clones, 85% seen once. The sequences come from CD4+ or CD8+ T cells sorted from blood, collected in a trial of the OX40 agonist ivuxolimab. The receptors shown here come from an adult with an advanced solid tumor such as melanoma, head and neck, liver or kidney cancer.

Note on this clone: Other DNA sequences within the sample encode an identical CDR3. This rearrangement joins TRBV7-9 to TRBJ2-5; tentatively, D is TRBD2 (6 bases). The V gene's germline CDR1 is SEHNR and CDR2 FQNEAQ (reference sequence). The CDR3 is 14 amino acids. Trimming stripped 2 bases from V and 5 bases from J, with 12 bases between. CDR3 residues: CASSLMEGQETQYF. The DNA of the CDR3 is TGTGCCAGCAGCTTAATGGAGGGTCAGGAGACCCAGTACTTC. The full variable domain, completed using reference TRBV7-9 and TRBJ2-5, is DTGVSQNPRHKITKRGQNVTFRCDPISEHNRLYWYRQTLGQGPEFLTYFQNEAQLEKSRLLSDRFSAERPKGSFSTLEIQRTEQGDSAMYLCASSLMEGQETQYFGPGTRLLVL.

This chain links TRBV18 with TRBJ2-7; 7 bases match TRBD2. The CDR3 is 14 residues long. CDR1 is KGHSH and CDR2 is LQKENI in the germline V gene. Trimming removed 4 bases from V and 1 base from J; junction bases left unmatched: 4. CDR3 protein: CASSRGGDSYEQYF. Here the CDR3 DNA reads TGTGCCAGCTCACGCGGGGGAGATTCCTACGAGCAGTACTTC.

To note about this clone: The same CDR3 also results from other DNA sequences found in this sample. The CDR3 nucleotides read TGTGCCAGCAGCTTGGATGGGGCCAACGTCCTGACTTTC. Translated, it gives CASSLDGANVLTF. This rearrangement joins TRBV7-3 to TRBJ2-6; D is unresolved. The CDR3 is 13 amino acids. V was trimmed by 3 bases and J by 3 bases, leaving 3 bases between them. From germline, CDR1 is SGHTA and CDR2 FQGTGA.

The CDR3 loop is CASSLGGGQTEAFF. The CDR3 DNA sequence: TGTGCCAGCAGCTTAGGGGGGGGACAAACTGAAGCTTTCTTT. The chain couples TRBV7-2 to TRBJ1-1; tentative D call: TRBD1 (6 bases). This CDR3 is 14 amino acids long. Trimming pared 1 base from V and 5 bases from J, leaving 11 bases between. CDR1 and CDR2 (germline): SGHTA, FQGNSA.

The CDR3 protein is CASSLAAYRGEQYF. The CDR3 nucleotides are TGCGCCAGCAGCTTGGCGGCGTACCGGGGCGAGCAGTACTTC. V usage is TRBV5-1 and J usage is TRBJ2-7; perhaps TRBD2 as D (5 bases). Germline CDR1 is SGHRS and CDR2 is YFSETQ. The CDR3 runs 14 residues. V was trimmed by 0 bases and J by 6 bases, leaving 13 bases between them.

The J gene is TRBJ1-1, the V gene TRBV6-5; D is uncertain. The CDR3 length is 13 residues. Between the trimmed V and J ends, which lost 8 bases and 0 bases, there was a span of 10 bases. Germline CDR1 is MNHEY and CDR2 is SVGAGI. The CDR3 loop is CASLKKVNTEAFF. In DNA form, the CDR3 reads TGTGCCAGCCTTAAGAAGGTGAACACTGAAGCTTTCTTT.

The table lists this clone with a count of one. V usage is TRBV11-3 and J usage is TRBJ2-1; TRBD1 aligns across 11 bases. Trimming took 5 bases from V and 7 from J; bases not matched to a gene: 4. The CDR3 has 14 amino acids. Germline V gene data show CDR1 as SGHNT and CDR2 as YENEEA. The CDR3 protein is CASSRDRGMNEQFF. In DNA form, the CDR3 reads TGTGCCAGCAGCCGGGACAGGGGGATGAATGAGCAGTTCTTC.

The gene calls are TRBV7-2 and TRBJ1-2; maybe TRBD1 (6 bases). Looked up from germline, CDR1 is SGHTA and CDR2 is FQGNSA. V lost 5 bases and J lost 8, with 21 bases in between. The CDR3 totals 15 residues. The CDR3 loop reads CASSRRTASREGYTF. The CDR3 DNA is TGTGCCAGCAGCCGAAGGACAGCCTCGAGGGAGGGCTACACCTTC. Filled out from reference TRBV7-2 and TRBJ1-2, the complete variable domain reads GAGVSQSPSNKVTEKGKDVELRCDPISGHTALYWYRQSLGQGLEFLIYFQGNSAPDKSGLPSDRFSAERTGGSVSTLTIQRTQQEDSAVYLCASSRRTASREGYTFGSGTRLTVV.

This clone showed up just a few times. V is TRBV7-9 and J is TRBJ2-2; D not certain. V lost 7 bases and J 0 bases, leaving 9 bases between the germline ends. Per the germline V gene, CDR1 is SEHNR and CDR2 is FQNEAQ (reference sequence). This CDR3 comprises 14 residues. This CDR3 reads CASTAGSNTGELFF. Here the CDR3 DNA reads TGTGCCAGCACCGCTGGCTCGAACACCGGGGAGCTGTTTTTT. Combining the CDR3 with reference TRBV7-9 and TRBJ2-2 gives the whole variable domain DTGVSQNPRHKITKRGQNVTFRCDPISEHNRLYWYRQTLGQGPEFLTYFQNEAQLEKSRLLSDRFSAERPKGSFSTLEIQRTEQGDSAMYLCASTAGSNTGELFFGEGSRLTVL.

The V gene is TRBV7-2, the J gene TRBJ2-4, with 7 nucleotides matching TRBD2. V shed 1 base and J 9 bases; nucleotides not matched to a gene: 6. Looked up from germline, CDR1 is SGHTA and CDR2 is FQGNSA. This CDR3 has 14 residues. The CDR3 sequence is CASSLVTGGSIQYF. The CDR3 DNA reads TGTGCCAGCAGCTTAGTGACGGGAGGTAGCATTCAGTACTTC.

The J gene is TRBJ2-5, the V gene TRBV10-3; TRBD2 is a possible D gene (5 bases). The DNA end is a closer match to TRBJ2-7, so the J assignment may be wrong. CDR3 length: 12 amino acids. Germline V gene lookup returns CDR1 ENHRY and CDR2 SYGVKD. CDR3 sequence reads: CAISESGGEQYF. CDR3 nucleotides: TGTGCCATCAGTGAGTCAGGAGGCGAGCAGTACTTC.

The chain uses TRBV7-9 and TRBJ2-1, with 9 nucleotides matching TRBD1. The germline gives CDR1 SEHNR, CDR2 FQNEAQ (reference sequence). The CDR3 extends over 17 amino acids. V was pared by 6 bases and J by 2 bases, with 11 bases of the junction left unmatched. This CDR3 reads CASRLPGTGMTYNEQFF. CDR3 in DNA: TGTGCCAGCAGGCTACCCGGGACAGGGATGACCTACAATGAGCAGTTCTTC.

The rearrangement links TRBV5-6 to TRBJ1-2, with TRBD1 matching over 7 bases. Germline lookup yields CDR1 SGHDT and CDR2 YYEEEE. Trimming at V came to 0 bases and at J to 6 bases, leaving 5 bases not matched to a gene. This CDR3 spans 14 amino acids. CDR3 DNA: TGTGCCAGCAGCTTGGTGACAGGGTCGGATGGCTACACCTTC. This translates into CASSLVTGSDGYTF.

V gene TRBV5-1 combines with J gene TRBJ2-5, with 7 bases that match TRBD1. Germline V CDR1 and CDR2: SGHRS, YFSETQ. CDR3 length: 15 amino acids. V was clipped by 1 base and J by 3 bases; unmatched bases: 6. Written as DNA, the CDR3 is TGCGCCAGCAGCTTGCAAACAGGGGCGGAAGAGACCCAGTACTTC. Its translation is CASSLQTGAEETQYF.

This clone appeared once. This chain joins TRBV6-5 and TRBJ2-3; D remains unclear. The CDR3 has 14 amino acids. V lost 6 bases and J 4 bases, leaving 14 bases between the germline ends. CDR1 MNHEY and CDR2 SVGAGI come from the germline V gene. The CDR3: CASSWGRVSDTQYF. CDR3 DNA sequence: TGTGCCAGCAGCTGGGGAAGGGTTTCAGATACGCAGTATTTT.

The gene calls are TRBV4-3 and TRBJ1-3; D unclear. V lost 0 bases to trimming and J lost 2 bases, with 8 bases between them. The CDR3 is 15 amino acids. Germline V gene data show CDR1 as LGHNA and CDR2 as YSLEER. The CDR3 DNA reads as TGCGCCAGCAGCCAAGATTGGGCTCCTGGAAACACCATATATTTT. Translation: CASSQDWAPGNTIYF.

This sequence joins TRBV6-6 and TRBJ1-2; D unclear. V dropped 5 bases and J dropped 5 bases, with 12 bases sitting between them. The length of the CDR3 is 13 residues. Per germline, CDR1 MNHNY and CDR2 SVGAGI (reference sequence). CDR3 region: CASSPPGSYGYTF. CDR3 nucleotides: TGTGCCAGCAGTCCACCGGGCTCTTATGGCTACACCTTC.

The chain recombines TRBV28 with TRBJ2-1, with TRBD1 identical over 7 bases. The CDR3 is made up of 15 amino acids. The germline V gene encodes CDR1 MDHEN and CDR2 SYDVKM. V gave up 8 bases and J gave up 6 bases; unmatched junction bases: 13. The CDR3 loop reads CASSPPLYRGNEQFF. CDR3 in DNA: TGTGCCAGCTCTCCCCCCCTATACAGGGGCAATGAGCAGTTCTTC.

This clone is a singleton in its sample. The chain combines TRBV6-1 with TRBJ1-1; 9 bases map to TRBD1. CDR3 length equals 14 residues. Germline values: CDR1 MNHNS, CDR2 SASEGT. J lost 8 bases, V lost 4 bases, and 8 bases had no gene match. CDR3 DNA sequence: TGTGCCAGCAGTGGCTTGACAGGGGGTACAGAAGCTTTCTTT. Encoded protein: CASSGLTGGTEAFF.

V is TRBV15 and J is TRBJ2-7; D unresolved. The CDR3 runs 14 residues. From germline, CDR1 is LNHNV and CDR2 YYDKDF (reference sequence). Deletions cut 5 bases from V and 0 bases from J, with 11 bases between. DNA for the CDR3: TGTGCCACCAGCCCGCGAGGTCGCTCCTACGAGCAGTACTTC. Amino acids: CATSPRGRSYEQYF.

The V gene is TRBV18, the J gene TRBJ2-1; tentatively, D is TRBD1 (6 bases). V shed 4 bases and J shed 7 bases, with 11 bases lying between them. CDR1 and CDR2 from the germline V gene are KGHSH and LQKENI. This CDR3 contains 13 residues. CDR3 in amino acids: CASSRRTANEQFF. Written as DNA, the CDR3 is TGTGCCAGCTCACGAAGGACAGCTAATGAGCAGTTCTTC.

The chain uses TRBV20-1 and TRBJ2-7; D remains ambiguous. Germline-derived CDR1 and CDR2 are DFQATT and SNEGSKA (reference sequence). The CDR3 extends over 10 amino acids. Trimming cost V 3 bases and J 5 bases, with 5 bases left between them. Here the CDR3 reads CSARSHEQYF. CDR3 sequence (DNA): TGCAGTGCTAGGTCCCACGAGCAGTACTTC.

CDR3 amino acids: CASSLWPNTDTQYF. CDR3 DNA: TGTGCCAGCAGTTTATGGCCGAACACAGATACGCAGTATTTT. This chain joins TRBV27 and TRBJ2-3; D remains ambiguous. This CDR3 comprises 14 residues. The V gene's germline CDR1 is MNHEY and CDR2 SMNVEV (reference sequence). V dropped 1 base and J dropped 2 bases, with 7 bases sitting between them.

The V gene is TRBV18, the J gene TRBJ2-5; D is possibly TRBD1 (5 bases). With the DNA end fitting TRBJ2-7 better, the J assignment may be wrong. Germline CDR1 reads KGHSH; CDR2 reads LQKENI. This CDR3 contains 16 residues. The CDR3 nucleotides read TGTGCCAGCTCACCAGACAGATCGAAGGTAGGCTACGAGCAGTACTTC. This encodes CASSPDRSKVGYEQYF.